The next 24 T cell receptor beta chains were all read from a single sample in a study of blood T cell repertoires in COVID-19. Some clones are missing from TCRdb's copy, which holds only in-frame ones; the method was immunoSEQ multiplex PCR. The data contain 30,000 to 45,000 clones, 90% of them seen just once; the ten biggest clones take up roughly 12%. Sequenced sample: peripheral blood. The receptor source for this set is a man aged 70-80 years with acute or convalescent COVID-19.

The rearrangement uses TRBV7-2 and TRBJ2-7; TRBD2 matches at 8 bases. With V trimmed by 4 bases and J by 5 bases, 10 bases remained unmatched. Germline-derived CDR1 and CDR2 are SGHTA and FQGNSA. The CDR3 covers 15 residues. The CDR3 reads CASSSTPSGSDEQYF. The CDR3 nucleotides are TGTGCCAGCAGCTCAACTCCCAGCGGGAGTGACGAGCAGTACTTC. Looking up the rest from reference TRBV7-2 and TRBJ2-7 gives the full variable domain: GAGVSQSPSNKVTEKGKDVELRCDPISGHTALYWYRQSLGQGLEFLIYFQGNSAPDKSGLPSDRFSAERTGGSVSTLTIQRTQQEDSAVYLCASSSTPSGSDEQYFGPGTRLTVT.

CDR3 in amino acids: CASSLSSIAYEQYF. DNA of the CDR3: TGTGCCAGCAGCTTATCATCAATTGCCTACGAGCAGTACTTC. This chain connects TRBV7-8 to TRBJ2-7; D is unclear. Trimming stripped 2 bases from V and 2 bases from J, with 10 bases between. Germline V CDR1 and CDR2: SGHVS, FQNEAQ. This CDR3 has 14 amino acids.

This clone was observed a few times. The rearrangement links TRBV7-3 to TRBJ1-2; TRBD1 might be the D (5 bases). Germline CDR1 and CDR2: SGHTA and FQGTGA. The CDR3 runs 13 residues. V was trimmed by 1 base and J by 8 bases, leaving 11 bases between them. CDR3 in DNA: TGTGCCAGCAGCTTAAATTTACAGGAAGGCTACACCTTC. Protein: CASSLNLQEGYTF. Combining the CDR3 with reference TRBV7-3 and TRBJ1-2 gives the whole variable domain GAGVSQTPSNKVTEKGKYVELRCDPISGHTALYWYRQSLGQGPEFLIYFQGTGAADDSGLPNDRFFAVRPEGSVSTLKIQRTERGDSAVYLCASSLNLQEGYTFGSGTRLTVV.

The chain recombines TRBV14 with TRBJ2-1; D may be TRBD1 (5 bases). Germline V gene sequence: CDR1 SGHDN, CDR2 FVKESK. This CDR3 contains 15 residues. Trimming removed 4 bases at V and 0 bases at J, with 10 bases between. The chain's CDR3 is CASSPWTYSYNEQFF. CDR3 DNA sequence: TGTGCCAGCAGCCCCTGGACATACTCCTACAATGAGCAGTTCTTC.

The chain uses TRBV2 and TRBJ1-5, with a possible D match to TRBD1 (5 bases). Per the germline V gene, CDR1 is SNHLY and CDR2 is FYNNEI. The CDR3 is made up of 15 amino acids. Trimming removed 6 bases at V and 0 bases at J, with 12 bases between. This chain's CDR3 is CASRGVGGSNQPQHF. For the CDR3, the DNA is TGTGCCAGCAGGGGGGTCGGGGGTAGCAATCAGCCCCAGCATTTT.

CDR3 amino acids: CASSLTTGGVYEQYF. DNA for the CDR3: TGTGCCAGCAGTTTGACGACAGGGGGGGTTTACGAGCAGTACTTC. The chain links TRBV28 to TRBJ2-7; 9 bases are a match to TRBD1. V lost 3 bases to trimming and J lost 4 bases; unmatched junction nucleotides: 7. Germline CDR1 MDHEN, CDR2 SYDVKM. This CDR3 is built from 15 residues.

The genes are TRBV28 and TRBJ2-7, with a weak D call TRBD1 (6 bases). The CDR3 totals 14 residues. With 4 bases removed from V and 2 bases from J, the gap between germline ends came to 12 bases. Germline values: CDR1 MDHEN, CDR2 SYDVKM. CDR3 residues: CASSSPQGAYEQYF. CDR3 sequence (DNA): TGTGCCAGCAGTTCCCCACAGGGAGCCTACGAGCAGTACTTC.

The chain carries TRBV6-5 and TRBJ2-5, with 7 bases identical to TRBD1. The CDR3 extends over 13 amino acids. V was clipped by 11 bases and J by 2 bases; unmatched bases: 8. Germline values: CDR1 MNHEY, CDR2 SVGAGI. This CDR3 reads CAAAGGVQETQYF. The CDR3 DNA follows: TGTGCCGCGGCAGGGGGAGTGCAAGAGACCCAGTACTTC.

V and J are TRBV19 and TRBJ1-2; 7 bases map to TRBD1. Germline V gene data show CDR1 as LNHDA and CDR2 as SQIVND (reference sequence). The CDR3 loop spans 12 amino acids. CDR3 nucleotide sequence: TGTGCGATAGGACAGGCCACTTATGGCTACACCTTC. This codes for CAIGQATYGYTF.

This clone was observed a single time. The chain is built from TRBV28 and TRBJ2-7; TRBD1 matches 7 bases. This CDR3 region has 20 residues. In germline, CDR1 is MDHEN, CDR2 SYDVKM. Trimming cost V 1 base and J 3 bases; bases outside gene matches: 21. CDR3 sequence: CASSLFPDHTYRGGYYEQYF. CDR3 nucleotides: TGTGCCAGCAGTTTATTCCCGGACCATACATACAGGGGTGGGTACTACGAGCAGTACTTC.

The chain employs TRBV2 and TRBJ2-7, with D perhaps TRBD2 (5 bases). The V end was cut by 6 bases, the J end by 4 bases, with 10 bases between. The CDR3 is made up of 12 amino acids. The germline gives CDR1 SNHLY, CDR2 FYNNEI. CDR3 DNA sequence: TGTGCCAGCAGGTACAGCGGATACGAGCAGTACTTC. This codes for CASRYSGYEQYF.

The chain employs TRBV4-2 and TRBJ2-7, with D possibly TRBD2 on 5 matching bases. Trimming pared 0 bases from V and 4 bases from J, leaving 13 bases between. Germline CDR1 and CDR2: LGHNA and YNFKEQ. There are 15 residues in the CDR3. The CDR3 DNA reads TGTGCCAGCAGCCAAGATTTAGGACTCCTTTACGAGCAGTACTTC. Amino acids: CASSQDLGLLYEQYF.

The chain has TRBV5-4 and TRBJ1-3, with TRBD1 as a possible D gene (6 bases). Germline CDR1 reads SGHNT; CDR2 reads YYREEE (reference sequence). This CDR3 spans 16 amino acids. V was pared by 0 bases and J by 3 bases, with 13 bases between. The CDR3 region is CASSLVGTSLGNTIYF. The CDR3, as DNA: TGTGCCAGCAGCTTGGTTGGGACATCCCTTGGAAACACCATATATTTT.

The chain combines TRBV18 with TRBJ2-1; weak D call: TRBD1 (7 bases). The CDR3 consists of 15 residues. Trimming pared 3 bases from V and 0 bases from J, leaving 9 bases between. From germline, CDR1 is KGHSH and CDR2 LQKENI. The CDR3 bases are TGTGCCAGCTCACCCCAGGGGGGCTCCTACAATGAGCAGTTCTTC. Translation gives CASSPQGGSYNEQFF.

J is TRBJ1-2 and V is TRBV5-1, with unresolved D. Germline V gene data show CDR1 as SGHRS and CDR2 as YFSETQ. CDR3 length: 14 residues. The V end lost 5 bases, the J end lost 4 bases, and 15 bases lay between the germline ends. CDR3 in DNA: TGCGCCAGCAGACCTACAAGCGATTTCTATGGCTACACCTTC. Amino acid sequence: CASRPTSDFYGYTF.

J is TRBJ1-1 and V is TRBV6-6; TRBD1 matches at 8 bases. The germline gives CDR1 MNHNY, CDR2 SVGAGI (reference sequence). The CDR3 runs 14 residues. J was trimmed by 1 base and V by 4 bases; bases with no gene match: 2. This chain's CDR3 is CASSSGGGNTEAFF. For the CDR3, the DNA is TGTGCCAGCAGTTCAGGGGGCGGGAACACTGAAGCTTTCTTT.

The chain recombines TRBV4-3 with TRBJ2-7, with 16 bases fitting TRBD2. In germline, CDR1 is LGHNA, CDR2 YSLEER. With 4 bases clipped from V and 5 bases from J, the junction kept 8 bases outside the gene matches. The CDR3 contains 17 residues. CDR3 nucleotides: TGCGCCAGCAGCCTCGGGACTAGCGGGAGGGCCAAGAACGAGCAGTACTTC. Its translation: CASSLGTSGRAKNEQYF.

The chain combines TRBV7-9 with TRBJ1-1, with D tentatively TRBD1 (6 bases). This CDR3 has 13 amino acids. V lost 6 bases and J lost 6, with 14 bases in between. CDR1 and CDR2 (germline): SEHNR, FQNEAQ (reference sequence). CDR3 amino acids: CASSLIGGAEAFF. The CDR3 bases are TGTGCCAGCAGTCTAATAGGGGGAGCTGAAGCTTTCTTT.

The chain employs TRBV11-2 and TRBJ2-3; 7 positions agree with TRBD2. Germline CDR1 is SGHAT and CDR2 is FQNNGV. The trim removed 4 bases at V and 3 bases at J, leaving 4 bases unmatched. There are 14 residues in the CDR3. CDR3 sequence (DNA): TGTGCCAGCAGCTCACACGGGAGGACAGATACGCAGTATTTT. Its protein is CASSSHGRTDTQYF. The variable domain in full, completed from reference TRBV11-2 and TRBJ2-3, reads EAGVAQSPRYKIIEKRQSVAFWCNPISGHATLYWYQQILGQGPKLLIQFQNNGVVDDSQLPKDRFSAERLKGVDSTLKIQPAKLEDSAVYLCASSSHGRTDTQYFGPGTRLTVL.

The chain joins TRBV27 to TRBJ2-3; D remains unclear. Germline CDR1 MNHEY, CDR2 SMNVEV (reference sequence). The V end was cut by 0 bases, the J end by 6 bases, with 10 bases between. The CDR3 is 14 amino acids. DNA for the CDR3: TGTGCCAGCAGTTTATCGCGCAGCGCTGATACGCAGTATTTT. Amino acids: CASSLSRSADTQYF.

V usage is TRBV3-1 (or the pseudogene TRBV3-2) and J usage is TRBJ2-3; TRBD2 matches at 10 bases. With V trimmed by 0 bases and J by 4 bases, 10 bases remained unmatched. The CDR3 is 18 residues long. Germline V lookup: CDR1 LGHDT, CDR2 YNNKEL (reference sequence). CDR3 coding DNA: TGTGCCAGCAGCCAAGACATCCTAGCGGGAGAGTCTGCAGATACGCAGTATTTT. This codes for CASSQDILAGESADTQYF.

The gene calls are TRBV5-8 and TRBJ2-2; the D gene is possibly TRBD2 (5 bases). The CDR3 is 15 residues long. The germline V and J ends were trimmed by 1 base and 1 base, with 8 bases remaining between them. Germline values: CDR1 SGHTS, CDR2 YDEGEE. CDR3 coding DNA: TGTGCCAGCAGCTTGTACGCGGGGAACACCGGGGAGCTGTTTTTT. Translation: CASSLYAGNTGELFF.

The chain carries TRBV6-5 and TRBJ1-1; D not resolved. Germline V lookup: CDR1 MNHEY, CDR2 SVGAGI. Trimming shortened V by 5 bases and J by 1 base, and 8 bases separated the two germline ends. The CDR3 runs 13 residues. The CDR3 sequence is CASSPLWNTEAFF. In DNA, the CDR3 is TGTGCCAGCAGTCCCCTCTGGAACACTGAAGCTTTCTTT.

This chain links TRBV6-2 or TRBV6-3 with TRBJ1-3, with 7 nucleotides matching TRBD1. V was clipped by 0 bases and J by 1 base; unmatched bases: 6. The germline CDR1 and CDR2 sequences are MNHEY and SVGEGT. The CDR3 consists of 17 residues. The CDR3 bases are TGTGCCAGCAGTTACTCGGGACAGAGATCATCTGGAAACACCATATATTTT. Its protein is CASSYSGQRSSGNTIYF.